One and the same sample provided the 17 T cell receptor beta chains below, sequenced in a study of beta chain features in type 1 diabetes. Study-wide points: Patients with Type 1 diabetes showed moderately but significantly shorter TCRB CDR3s in all four CD4+ subsets.

Of the isolated RNA, all was reverse transcribed, and so the sequenced material was expressed TCRB transcripts. Method: immunoSEQ multiplex PCR; TCRdb's copy keeps in-frame clones and lacks some. This sample has 600,000 to 700,000 clones, with around 15% found just once. For these receptors, no antigen is known. Sequenced sample: naive CD4+ T cells from blood. The receptors stem from a man aged 18 to 29 with type 1 diabetes.

The V gene is TRBV6-1, the J gene TRBJ2-7; weak D call: TRBD1 (6 bases). Germline V lookup: CDR1 MNHNS, CDR2 SASEGT. This CDR3 is 12 amino acids long. Trimming left V 5 bases short and J 3 bases short, with 8 bases between. The CDR3 spells CASSQGGYEQYF. CDR3 DNA: TGTGCCAGCAGTCAAGGGGGCTACGAGCAGTACTTC.

On this clone itself: This specimen includes other DNA sequences encoding the same CDR3. CDR3 nucleotide sequence: TGTGCCAGCAGTTTTGGGAACACTGAAGCTTTCTTT. It codes for CASSFGNTEAFF. The rearrangement uses TRBV27 and TRBJ1-1; D is uncertain. This CDR3 has 12 amino acids. CDR1 MNHEY and CDR2 SMNVEV come from the germline V gene (reference sequence). Trimming pared 3 bases from V and 1 base from J, leaving 3 bases between.

This clone was recorded a few times. This chain links TRBV30 with TRBJ1-2; 7 positions match TRBD1. The germline gives CDR1 GTSNPN, CDR2 SVGIG (reference sequence). This CDR3 is 12 amino acids long. After removal of 5 bases from V and 6 bases from J, the junction contained 6 bases not matched to a gene. CDR3 DNA sequence: TGTGCCTGGGAACAGGGGTCCGATGGCTACACCTTC. Protein sequence: CAWEQGSDGYTF.

This clone has only a few counts. J is TRBJ1-5 and V is TRBV7-2, with D maybe TRBD1 (5 bases). CDR1 and CDR2 (germline): SGHTA, FQGNSA. The V end lost 5 bases, the J end lost 5 bases, and 10 bases lay between the germline ends. The CDR3 extends over 13 amino acids. Written as DNA, the CDR3 is TGTGCCAGCAGCCGGGGCCCCGATCAGCCCCAGCATTTT. Translation: CASSRGPDQPQHF. Full variable domain (remainder filled in from reference TRBV7-2 and TRBJ1-5): GAGVSQSPSNKVTEKGKDVELRCDPISGHTALYWYRQSLGQGLEFLIYFQGNSAPDKSGLPSDRFSAERTGGSVSTLTIQRTQQEDSAVYLCASSRGPDQPQHFGDGTRLSIL.

This clone was picked up a small number of times. Other DNA variants within this sample encode the same CDR3. The DNA of the CDR3 is TGTGCCAGCAGCTTGCGCCCGGGGGCAGATACGCAGTATTTT. Protein product: CASSLRPGADTQYF. The chain has TRBV7-2 and TRBJ2-3; perhaps TRBD2 as D (6 bases). CDR3 size: 14 residues. Trimming removed 3 bases at V and 4 bases at J, with 11 bases between. From germline, CDR1 is SGHTA and CDR2 FQGNSA.

This sequence joins TRBV12-5 and TRBJ2-2; TRBD1 aligns across 11 bases. CDR3 size: 15 residues. Germline values: CDR1 LGHNT, CDR2 FRNRAP. Trimming at V came to 6 bases and at J to 3 bases, leaving 3 bases not matched to a gene. The CDR3 nucleotides read TGTGCTAGTGGCCCGGGACAGGGGGACACCGGGGAGCTGTTTTTT. Translating gives CASGPGQGDTGELFF.

The V and J genes are TRBV27 and TRBJ2-7, with 14 bases matching TRBD2. CDR1 MNHEY and CDR2 SMNVEV come from the germline V gene (reference sequence). Trimming cost V 8 bases and J 7 bases; bases outside gene matches: 4. The CDR3 covers 13 residues. CDR3 nucleotides: TGTGCCAGCGGGACTAGCGGGGGAGGTGAGCAGTACTTC. This encodes CASGTSGGGEQYF.

The chain employs TRBV6-5 and TRBJ2-7, with a possible D match to TRBD1 (6 bases). Per germline, CDR1 MNHEY and CDR2 SVGAGI. The CDR3 runs to 14 residues. V lost 7 bases, J lost 4 bases, and 17 bases lay in between. Here the CDR3 DNA reads TGTGCCAGCAAAGCCTACAAACAGGGATACGAGCAGTACTTC. Protein: CASKAYKQGYEQYF.

This clone turned up a few times. The rearrangement uses TRBV18 and TRBJ1-2; the D gene is possibly TRBD1 (6 bases). Trimming took 2 bases from V and 6 from J, leaving 16 bases between them. The CDR3 consists of 15 residues. Germline V gene data show CDR1 as KGHSH and CDR2 as LQKENI. The CDR3 region is CASSPSAQGTDGYTF. The CDR3 DNA reads as TGTGCCAGCTCACCATCCGCCCAGGGGACCGATGGCTACACCTTC.

The chain has TRBV7-2 and TRBJ2-1; 15 nucleotides agree with TRBD2. Trimming took 4 bases from V and 6 from J; bases not matched to a gene: 1. The V gene's germline CDR1 is SGHTA and CDR2 FQGNSA. This CDR3 region has 15 residues. The CDR3 spells CASSWTSGGANEQFF. The DNA for the CDR3 is TGTGCCAGCAGCTGGACTAGCGGGGGGGCCAATGAGCAGTTCTTC.

Only a few counts were recorded for this clone. The chain links TRBV30 to TRBJ1-3; 8 bases line up with TRBD1. V trimming: 2 bases; J trimming: 0 bases; junction bases outside the gene matches: 9. Germline CDR1 and CDR2: GTSNPN and SVGIG (reference sequence). The length of the CDR3 is 17 residues. In DNA, the CDR3 is TGTGCCTGGAGTACCCCCGCAGGGGGCGACTCTGGAAACACCATATATTTT. It is translated as CAWSTPAGGDSGNTIYF.

The V call is TRBV5-4, the J call TRBJ2-5, with D perhaps matching TRBD2 (6 bases). This CDR3 spans 15 amino acids. CDR1 is SGHNT and CDR2 is YYREEE in the germline V gene (reference sequence). V lost 2 bases to trimming and J lost 5 bases, with 16 bases between them. The CDR3 DNA sequence: TGTGCCAGCAGCTTAGGGATGAGCGGAGGGGAGACCCAGTACTTC. Protein sequence: CASSLGMSGGETQYF.

This clone came up a few times. The chain employs TRBV29-1 and TRBJ1-5; D gene uncertain. The CDR3 extends over 12 amino acids. CDR1 and CDR2 (germline): SQVTM, ANQGSEA. V shed 6 bases and J shed 8 bases, with 14 bases lying between them. CDR3 protein: CSVKDVGEPQHF. The CDR3 nucleotides read TGCAGCGTAAAGGACGTCGGAGAGCCCCAGCATTTT.

V and J are TRBV25-1 and TRBJ1-3, with TRBD1 as a possible D gene (5 bases). The CDR3 consists of 13 residues. V was shortened by 7 bases and J by 3 bases, with 10 bases between the two germline ends. Germline V gene data show CDR1 as MGHDK and CDR2 as SYGVNS. Here the CDR3 reads CASNRDYGNTIYF. CDR3 bases: TGTGCCAGCAATCGGGACTATGGAAACACCATATATTTT.

The CDR3 loop reads CASSRGVSAGYTF. In DNA form, the CDR3 reads TGTGCCAGCAGCCGGGGCGTTTCGGCTGGCTACACCTTC. The chain combines TRBV5-4 with TRBJ1-2; D is possibly TRBD1 (5 bases). This CDR3 contains 13 residues. Trimming pared 4 bases from V and 7 bases from J, leaving 14 bases between. Germline CDR1 and CDR2: SGHNT and YYREEE (reference sequence).

The sample holds one count of this clone. The junction shows a germline mismatch at one end, possibly a read error. V is TRBV30 and J is TRBJ1-2; D is unclear. Germline loops: CDR1 GTSNPN, CDR2 SVGIG (reference sequence). The CDR3 consists of 10 residues. Here the CDR3 reads CAWIPSRYPF. CDR3 bases: TGTGCCTGGATTCCCTCCAGGTACCCCTTC.

As DNA, the CDR3 is TGTGCCAGCAGCAAAAATCCCCAGCACCAAGAGACCCAGTACTTC. Its translation is CASSKNPQHQETQYF. The chain carries TRBV21-1 and TRBJ2-5. TRBV21-1 is recorded as a pseudogene. CDR3 length equals 15 residues.